This T cell receptor (beta chain) was sequenced in a study of blood T cell repertoires in COVID-19. Turning to the study itself: Samples of COVID-19 (acute and convalescent) were obtained from the United States, Italy and Spain. T cells, B-cell-depleted T cells, or PBMCs provided the cDNA or gDNA that served as material.

This CDR3 contains 15 residues. Losses at the gene ends were 1 base for V and 4 bases for J; bases not matched to a gene: 2. Germline lookup yields CDR1 GTSNPN and CDR2 SVGIG (reference sequence). Sequenced by immunoSEQ multiplex PCR; TCRdb stores in-frame clones only, minus some. The sample has over 250,000 clones, approximately 85% seen once. Material: peripheral blood. V gene TRBV30 combines with J gene TRBJ2-2; 11 bases fit TRBD2. The receptor was isolated from a man between 50 and 59 years old with active or convalescent COVID-19. The CDR3 bases are TGTGCCTGGAGTGGACTAGCGGGATCCACCGGGGAGCTGTTTTTT. This codes for CAWSGLAGSTGELFF.